The 21 T cell receptor beta chains in this list originate from one sample, sequenced in a study of cytomegalovirus exposure and HLA in healthy donors. 60 Vbeta and 13 Jbeta primers were used in PCR. Repertoires were generated with immunoSEQ multiplex PCR, while TCRdb's copy carries only in-frame clones and drops some. The repertoire table contains some 120,000 clones. The sample comprised PBMCs. Receptors were obtained from a man aged 18 to 29 in good health and CMV-seronegative.

This rearrangement joins TRBV7-3 to TRBJ2-7; TRBD1 matches at 10 bases. V shed 4 bases and J 6 bases; nucleotides not matched to a gene: 3. This CDR3 has 13 amino acids. In germline, CDR1 is SGHTA, CDR2 FQGTGA. The CDR3 nucleotides are TGTGCCAGCAGCTGGGGACAGGGGCGCGAGCAGTACTTC. Protein product: CASSWGQGREQYF.

The rearrangement links TRBV27 to TRBJ2-1, with 10 bases fitting TRBD2. The V segment lost 1 base and the J segment 7 bases; nucleotides outside the gene matches: 4. The germline V gene encodes CDR1 MNHEY and CDR2 SMNVEV (reference sequence). This CDR3 is built from 15 residues. As DNA, the CDR3 is TGTGCCAGCAGTTTATGGTCTAGCGGGAGAAATGAGCAGTTCTTC. Translated: CASSLWSSGRNEQFF.

The chain links TRBV6-5 to TRBJ2-3, with 7 bases matching TRBD2. CDR3 size: 14 residues. The ends lost 6 bases at V and 6 bases at J; junction bases unmatched: 9. Germline loops: CDR1 MNHEY, CDR2 SVGAGI. CDR3: CASRHLAAGDTQYF. CDR3 in DNA: TGTGCCAGCAGGCATCTAGCGGCTGGGGATACGCAGTATTTT.

The chain couples TRBV19 to TRBJ2-1; 7 bases line up with TRBD2. The CDR3 has 11 residues. The J segment lost 11 bases and the V segment lost 10 bases, leaving 8 bases of the junction unmatched. Germline CDR1 and CDR2: LNHDA and SQIVND (reference sequence). This CDR3 is CATVGGIQQFF. The DNA of the CDR3 is TGTGCCACGGTGGGGGGGATACAGCAGTTCTTC.

The CDR3 nucleotides read TGTGCCAGCAGTTTATGGGCGGGAGGGGTTACCGGGGAGCTGTTTTTT. This encodes CASSLWAGGVTGELFF. The chain recombines TRBV28 with TRBJ2-2, with TRBD2 identical over 9 bases. Trimming cost V 0 bases and J 5 bases; bases outside gene matches: 4. The CDR3 is made up of 16 amino acids. Germline CDR1 MDHEN, CDR2 SYDVKM. Complete variable domain (other parts from reference TRBV28 and TRBJ2-2): DVKVTQSSRYLVKRTGEKVFLECVQDMDHENMFWYRQDPGLGLRLIYFSYDVKMKEKGDIPEGYSVSREKKERFSLILESASTNQTSMYLCASSLWAGGVTGELFFGEGSRLTVL.

The chain recombines TRBV11-2 with TRBJ2-5; D perhaps matches TRBD2 (5 bases). The CDR3 runs 13 residues. Germline assignment: CDR1 SGHAT and CDR2 FQNNGV. Trimming shortened V by 4 bases and J by 2 bases, and 8 bases separated the two germline ends. The CDR3 bases are TGTGCCAGCAGCTCCGGGGTTCAAGAGACCCAGTACTTC. It specifies CASSSGVQETQYF.

The chain couples TRBV5-6 to TRBJ1-1; 9 bases are a match to TRBD1. The V segment lost 2 bases and the J segment 4 bases; nucleotides outside the gene matches: 3. The CDR3 covers 14 residues. The germline V gene encodes CDR1 SGHDT and CDR2 YYEEEE. For the CDR3, the DNA is TGTGCCAGCAGCTTCTGGGGACAGGGCACTGAAGCTTTCTTT. Its translation is CASSFWGQGTEAFF.

The chain is built from TRBV6-5 and TRBJ2-3, with D tentatively TRBD2 (6 bases). Trimming left V 1 base short and J 0 bases short, with 11 bases between. The CDR3 extends over 16 amino acids. The germline V gene encodes CDR1 MNHEY and CDR2 SVGAGI. The CDR3 DNA is TGTGCCAGCAGTTACTTCCGGGAGTCAAGCACAGATACGCAGTATTTT. This encodes CASSYFRESSTDTQYF.

CDR3 coding DNA: TGTGCCAGCAGCGGATCGGACACCCGAGCCGGCGAGCAGTACTTC. Its protein product is CASSGSDTRAGEQYF. The chain has TRBV9 and TRBJ2-7; TRBD1 is a possible D gene (5 bases). The CDR3 contains 15 residues. CDR1 and CDR2 (germline): SGDLS, YYNGEE. Trimming removed 3 bases from V and 6 bases from J, with 19 bases in between.

The V and J genes are TRBV7-6 and TRBJ2-7; TRBD1 matches 8 bases. V gave up 1 base and J gave up 5 bases; unmatched junction bases: 4. The CDR3 contains 14 residues. CDR1 SGHVS and CDR2 FNYEAQ come from the germline V gene. The CDR3 nucleotides read TGTGCCAGCAGCTTAGGCGGACAGGGTGACGAGCAGTACTTC. Residues: CASSLGGQGDEQYF.

The V call is TRBV9, the J call TRBJ1-2; D is perhaps TRBD1 (5 bases). Germline-derived CDR1 and CDR2 are SGDLS and YYNGEE. This CDR3 has 14 residues. Between the trimmed V and J ends, which lost 0 bases and 5 bases, there was a span of 11 bases. CDR3 sequence reads: CASSVVPQGYGYTF. In nucleotides, the CDR3 is TGTGCCAGCAGCGTAGTCCCGCAGGGATATGGCTACACCTTC.

This rearrangement joins TRBV7-9 to TRBJ1-4; D may be TRBD1 (6 bases). Trimming removed 5 bases at V and 4 bases at J, with 14 bases between. CDR1 is SEHNR and CDR2 is FQNEAQ in the germline V gene (reference sequence). The CDR3 is made up of 15 amino acids. The CDR3 DNA reads TGTGCCAGCAGCGATCCTCAGGGGAATAATGAAAAACTGTTTTTT. Translated: CASSDPQGNNEKLFF.

The chain joins TRBV5-1 to TRBJ1-3; possible D gene TRBD1, 5 bases. Trimming took 5 bases from V and 0 from J, leaving 15 bases between them. The CDR3 loop spans 16 amino acids. Germline-derived CDR1 and CDR2 are SGHRS and YFSETQ. CDR3 coding DNA: TGCGCCAGCAGATCGACGCCGACAGTCTCTGGAAACACCATATATTTT. Translation: CASRSTPTVSGNTIYF.

For the CDR3, the DNA is TGTGCCACCAGCAGAGCCGGGACAGGGGTGAGCGAGCAGTACTTC. This encodes CATSRAGTGVSEQYF. The V gene is TRBV15, the J gene TRBJ2-7; 10 bases agree with TRBD1. CDR1 is LNHNV, CDR2 YYDKDF, per germline (reference sequence). CDR3 length: 15 amino acids. V trimming: 1 base; J trimming: 6 bases; junction bases outside the gene matches: 6.

This chain links TRBV28 with TRBJ1-1; D call uncertain. Per germline, CDR1 MDHEN and CDR2 SYDVKM. V was cut by 3 bases and J by 4 bases, with 21 bases left in between. The CDR3 covers 17 residues. CDR3 protein: CASSFNSDTQQPTEAFF. CDR3 nucleotides: TGTGCCAGCAGTTTCAATTCGGATACACAACAGCCCACTGAAGCTTTCTTT. Variable domain in full (rest from reference TRBV28 and TRBJ1-1): DVKVTQSSRYLVKRTGEKVFLECVQDMDHENMFWYRQDPGLGLRLIYFSYDVKMKEKGDIPEGYSVSREKKERFSLILESASTNQTSMYLCASSFNSDTQQPTEAFFGQGTRLTVV.

This rearrangement joins TRBV11-3 to TRBJ2-5; 12 bases align to TRBD2. Per the germline V gene, CDR1 is SGHNT and CDR2 is YENEEA. Unmatched junction bases numbered 3, after V lost 4 bases and J lost 0 bases. The CDR3 sequence is 16 residues long. CDR3 in amino acids: CASSSGTSGYQETQYF. CDR3 DNA sequence: TGTGCCAGCAGCTCTGGGACTAGCGGGTACCAAGAGACCCAGTACTTC.

V usage is TRBV27 and J usage is TRBJ1-2; no firm D call. This CDR3 has 13 residues. Trimming left V 6 bases short and J 7 bases short, with 15 bases between. The germline V gene encodes CDR1 MNHEY and CDR2 SMNVEV (reference sequence). CDR3 DNA: TGTGCCAGCAGGGGGTCCTGGACTGCTGGCTACACCTTC. This codes for CASRGSWTAGYTF.

The V gene is TRBV4-1, the J gene TRBJ2-2, with TRBD2 matching 7 bases. Germline assignment: CDR1 MGHRA and CDR2 YSYEKL. V shed 0 bases and J 0 bases; nucleotides not matched to a gene: 4. CDR3 length: 17 residues. The CDR3: CASSQDQRGANTGELFF. CDR3 sequence (DNA): TGCGCCAGCAGCCAAGATCAACGGGGGGCGAACACCGGGGAGCTGTTTTTT.

The genes are TRBV19 and TRBJ2-2; 10 bases align to TRBD2. V lost 4 bases and J lost 1; bases outside the gene matches: 0. This CDR3 has 15 residues. Per the germline V gene, CDR1 is LNHDA and CDR2 is SQIVND (reference sequence). The CDR3 protein is CASSRLAGNTGELFF. DNA of the CDR3: TGTGCCAGTAGTAGACTAGCGGGGAACACCGGGGAGCTGTTTTTT.

CDR3 sequence reads: CASSPSPSGSYEQYF. Here the CDR3 DNA reads TGTGCCAGCAGTCCTTCTCCTAGCGGCTCCTACGAGCAGTACTTC. This sequence joins TRBV6-6 and TRBJ2-7; 7 bases fit TRBD2. CDR1 is MNHNY, CDR2 SVGAGI, per germline (reference sequence). This CDR3 region has 15 residues. V dropped 5 bases and J dropped 0; count of bases not matched to a gene: 7.

This rearrangement joins TRBV7-9 to TRBJ2-5; TRBD2 matches 8 bases. Trimming cost V 5 bases and J 4 bases; bases outside gene matches: 9. The CDR3 contains 15 residues. Germline CDR1 and CDR2: SEHNR and FQNEAQ (reference sequence). The CDR3 DNA follows: TGTGCCAGCAGCAGCTATAGCGGGAAGGCAGAGACCCAGTACTTC. The encoded protein is CASSSYSGKAETQYF.